One T cell receptor (beta chain) is described in this entry. This CDR3 comprises 13 residues. Germline CDR1 is GTSNPN and CDR2 is SVGIG (reference sequence). V gave up 5 bases and J gave up 6 bases; unmatched junction bases: 4. This sample is part of a study of PD-L1 blockade in urothelial cancer. Assay: immunoSEQ multiplex PCR; the TCRdb copy retains only in-frame clones and omits some. The table has about 100,000 clones, 91% seen once; the top ten hold just over 0.9%. The chain combines TRBV30 with TRBJ2-2, with 9 bases lining up with TRBD1. The sample in question was PBMCs, obtained around atezolizumab (anti-PD-L1) treatment. The TCR sequence derives from a woman of 80 years or more with urothelial cancer. CDR3 residues: CAWDRQGAGELFF. CDR3 nucleotides: TGTGCCTGGGATCGACAGGGGGCCGGGGAGCTGTTTTTT.